This TCR beta chain was recovered during a study of metastatic and nonmetastatic thyroid tumors (dated by TCRdb to 2020 to 2022). Describing the broader study: The researchers compared repertoires between peripheral blood samples and tumor or nodule tissue samples from patients with malignant or benign thyroid disease.

Points the paper makes about the study in general: In both blood and tumor samples, TCR beta diversity was reported to be significantly higher in malignant tumors than in benign nodules.

The library was prepared using PCR. TCRdb names Illumina HiSeq 4000 as the instrument used. High-throughput sequencing was used to profile the TCR beta-chain CDR3 region of each patient. As for how the authors treated the data: CDR3 differences across clinicopathological groups were used to build a classifier for discriminating distant-metastatic papillary thyroid cancer patients. Repertoire diversity was assessed with the Shannon index, and tumor-blood repertoire similarity with the Morisita-Horn index. TCRdb redid the processing of the public reads, applying fastp at Q25 and MiXCR, and retained in-frame beta chains. TCRdb's processing, not the authors', yielded these V and J calls. A total of tens of thousands of clones appear in this sample, roughly 23% of them only once. The top ten constitute approximately 7.5% of the sample. None of the patients had been given any treatment before thyroid surgery. Using T-cell receptor beta sequencing, the study looked back at clinical samples from patients collected from 2012 to 2018.

This clone was counted at least ten times. There is no known antigen for this receptor. No base qualities exist here, and no much larger clone lies one base off it. The same CDR3 arises from other DNA sequences in this sample as well. The cysteine opens and the phenylalanine closes a CDR3 of 17 amino acids. Only the CDR3 portion is preserved as DNA: 51 bases, with reading frame beginning at the first base. The germline V gene (reference sequence) sets CDR1 to DFQATT and CDR2 to SNEGSKA. V and J are trimmed by 3 bases and 7 bases, and the gene matches miss 12 bases of the junction. The chain is assembled from TRBV20-1 and TRBJ2-2; the central 12 bases match TRBD1. This clonotype was obtained from a female donor with papillary thyroid cancer or a benign thyroid nodule (not recorded which). Some clones in this sample may be carry-over from other donors' samples. Sequencing was carried out using blood. The sequenced DNA: TGCAGTGCTAGTTGGGACAGGGGGCCCGGGATGGGCGGGGAGCTGTTTTTT. This codes for CSASWDRGPGMGGELFF.